Listed below are T cell receptor beta chains from one sample, sequenced in a study of vaccination effects on CD4 cells after COVID-19. The protocol was immunoSEQ multiplex PCR, while the TCRdb copy is restricted to in-frame clones and leaves out a portion. Here the sample spans some 22,000 clones, roughly 70% being singletons. Antigens for these TCRs are unknown. Sequenced here: CD4+ T cells from PBMCs cultured with SARS-CoV-2 spike peptides, sampled before COVID-19 vaccination. These receptors all stem from a human donor who received a COVID-19 vaccine. The CDR3 runs from the conserved cysteine through the conserved F or W. The D gene is left open where the match is weak. Clone size is given for some rows only: seen once, a few or many times, or a class if the clone is expanded.

v_gene	j_gene	d_gene	abundance	CDR3nt	CDR3aa
TRBV7-7	TRBJ2-7	-	-	TGTGCCAGCAGCTTAGCGCTCGGGAACGCCTACGAGCAGTACTTC	CASSLALGNAYEQYF
TRBV5-6	TRBJ1-6	-	few	TGTGCCAGCAGCTTGTGGGGGAGCTCCTATAATTCACCCCTCCACTTT	CASSLWGSSYNSPLHF
TRBV2	TRBJ2-1	TRBD2	few	TGTGCCAGCAGAAAACTAGCGGGAGAGGACAATGAGCAGTTCTTC	CASRKLAGEDNEQFF
TRBV5-1	TRBJ1-4	-	once	TGCGCCAGCAGCTTGGCCTCTGGGAGAGGAAATGAAAAACTGTTTTTT	CASSLASGRGNEKLFF
TRBV18	TRBJ1-1	TRBD1	-	TGTGCCAGCTCACCAGGGACGTTGACAGGGAGGAACACTGAAGCTTTCTTT	CASSPGTLTGRNTEAFF
TRBV12-3/TRBV12-4	TRBJ2-5	TRBD2	once	TGTGCCAGCAGACGACTAGCGGGGGAGACCCAGTACTTC	CASRRLAGETQYF
TRBV29-1	TRBJ2-3	-	-	TGCAGCGTTCCTAAAACAGGGCCAGATACGCAGTATTTT	CSVPKTGPDTQYF
TRBV6-2/TRBV6-3	TRBJ1-4	-	-	TGTGCCAGCAGTTTAGGTGCAACTAATGAAAAACTGTTTTTT	CASSLGATNEKLFF
TRBV18	TRBJ2-1	-	-	TGTGCCAGCTCACCCGGTAGGGGCCCCAATGAGCAGTTCTTC	CASSPGRGPNEQFF
TRBV27	TRBJ1-3	TRBD1	-	TGTGCCAGCAGTCCGGGACAGCCAAGAAACACCATATATTTT	CASSPGQPRNTIYF
TRBV10-2	TRBJ2-7	TRBD2	-	TGCGCCAGCAGAGGAGGACTAGCGGGAGTTTACGAGCAGTACTTC	CASRGGLAGVYEQYF
TRBV6-5	TRBJ1-2	TRBD1	once	TGTGCCAGCATGAGTCCAGGGGGCGCCTTTGGCTACACCTTC	CASMSPGGAFGYTF
TRBV11-3	TRBJ2-3	TRBD2	-	TGTGCCAGCAGTTATACTAGCGGGAGCGGCACAGATACGCAGTATTTT	CASSYTSGSGTDTQYF
TRBV7-8	TRBJ2-7	TRBD2	-	TGTGCCAGCAGCGTTGGGACTAGCGGGAGCGATCCCGAGCAGTACTTC	CASSVGTSGSDPEQYF
TRBV10-3	TRBJ2-5	TRBD2	-	TGTGCCATCAGTGAGTCGGGCAGGGAGGGAGAGACCCAGTACTTC	CAISESGREGETQYF
TRBV1	TRBJ2-1	-	-	TGCACCAGCAGCCCTCCCCCTATCGCGGGAATAAACAATGAGCAGTTCTTC	CTSSPPPIAGINNEQFF
TRBV7-2	TRBJ2-1	-	-	TGTGCCAGCAGCCCCGCGACCGGCGCTTTTGGGCAGTTCTTC	CASSPATGAFGQFF
TRBV19	TRBJ2-4	-	-	TGTGCCAGTAGTTTTGGCAGGGGAGTTGCTGGATACATTCAGTACTTC	CASSFGRGVAGYIQYF
TRBV5-1	TRBJ2-1	-	-	TGCGCCAGCAGCTCCAAAAGGGGCAATGAGCAGTTCTTC	CASSSKRGNEQFF
TRBV6-5	TRBJ1-2	-	-	TGTGCCAGCAGACAGGGAGGGAGGACCTATGGCTACACCTTC	CASRQGGRTYGYTF
TRBV3-1/TRBV3-2	TRBJ2-3	-	-	TGTGCCAGCTCCGCCGGGACTAGCACAGATACGCAGTATTTT	CASSAGTSTDTQYF
TRBV6-5	TRBJ1-4	-	-	TGTGCCAGCTGGGGCAGGGACGCAACTAATGAAAAACTGTTTTTT	CASWGRDATNEKLFF
TRBV3-1/TRBV3-2	TRBJ1-1	-	once	TGTGCCAGCAGCCAAGACCAACACCGACAAGCTTTCTTT	CASSQDQHRQAFF
TRBV5-1	TRBJ1-1	-	few	TGCGCCAGCAGCTTGGCTTCGGGGGAGGAAGCTTTCTTT	CASSLASGEEAFF
TRBV19	TRBJ2-1	-	-	TGTGCCAGTCGCCGGGCAGGGAGCTCCTACAATGAGCAGTTCTTC	CASRRAGSSYNEQFF
TRBV6-5	TRBJ1-5	-	-	TGTGCCAGCAGTTCTCCCAGGGAACCCCAGCATTTT	CASSSPREPQHF
TRBV7-6	TRBJ1-2	TRBD1	-	TGTGCCAGCAGCCCGGGACAGGGGGCTAACTATGGCTACACCTTC	CASSPGQGANYGYTF
TRBV10-3	TRBJ2-3	-	-	TGTGCCATCAGCAAAGGCGGCCAGAACGGGGCAGATACGCAGTATTTT	CAISKGGQNGADTQYF
TRBV5-1	TRBJ2-3	-	-	TGCGCCAGCAGCCTCTCGGACACTATCACAGATACGCAGTATTTT	CASSLSDTITDTQYF
TRBV10-1	TRBJ2-3	TRBD1	-	TGCGCCAGCAGCTCCGGGACAGTTAATACGCAGTATTTT	CASSSGTVNTQYF
TRBV30	TRBJ1-6	TRBD1	-	TGTGCCTGGGACAGGGTACAATCACCCCTCCACTTT	CAWDRVQSPLHF
TRBV6-5	TRBJ1-4	-	-	TGTGCCAGCAGTTACGGGACCCTAGGAGAAAAACTGTTTTTT	CASSYGTLGEKLFF
TRBV11-2	TRBJ2-1	TRBD2	-	TGTGCCAGCAGCTCTGATAGCGGGGTGTTCTCCTACAATGAGCAGTTCTTC	CASSSDSGVFSYNEQFF
TRBV27	TRBJ2-7	-	-	TGTGCCAGCAGTTTAGGGGGGAGGACCTCCTACGAGCAGTACTTC	CASSLGGRTSYEQYF
TRBV19	TRBJ2-3	TRBD2	-	TGTGCCAGTAGTATCCGGACTAGTGTCCCAGATACGCAGTATTTT	CASSIRTSVPDTQYF
TRBV6-1	TRBJ1-2	-	-	TGTGCCAGCAGTGAAATGGTCGGTAGTGGCTACACCTTC	CASSEMVGSGYTF
TRBV5-4	TRBJ2-3	TRBD2	-	TGTGCCAGCAGCTTGCGACTAGCGGATACAGATACGCAGTATTTT	CASSLRLADTDTQYF
TRBV20-1	TRBJ1-2	-	-	TGCAGTGCTAGTAGCTCACAGAATCGCTACACCTTC	CSASSSQNRYTF
TRBV19	TRBJ2-6	-	-	TGTGCCAGTAGTGCGGTCTTAGCAGGGGCCAACGTCCTGACTTTC	CASSAVLAGANVLTF
TRBV12-5	TRBJ1-1	TRBD1	-	TGTGCTAGCATACCCTCAGGGGGCACTGAAGCTTTCTTT	CASIPSGGTEAFF
TRBV4-1	TRBJ1-6	-	-	TGCGCCAGCAGCCAAGAGTCAGGGAGTCATTCACCCCTCCACTTT	CASSQESGSHSPLHF
TRBV6-5	TRBJ1-1	-	-	TGTGCCAGCAGTTACGGGGGGAACACTGAAGCTTTCTTT	CASSYGGNTEAFF
TRBV13	TRBJ2-2	TRBD2	few	TGTGCCAGCAGCCATAGCGGGACTCGCCCCACCGGGGAGCTGTTTTTT	CASSHSGTRPTGELFF
TRBV5-1	TRBJ2-2	TRBD2	-	TGCGCCAGCAGCTTGGCCTCTAGCGGGTTCGGGGAGCTGTTTTTT	CASSLASSGFGELFF
TRBV5-1	TRBJ2-3	TRBD2	-	TGCGCCAGCAGCTTGGTGCTAGCGGGAGGGGGAGATACGCAGTATTTT	CASSLVLAGGGDTQYF
TRBV10-3	TRBJ2-7	TRBD1	few	TGTGCCATCAGTGAGTCACCGGACAGGCAAGGCGAGCAGTACTTC	CAISESPDRQGEQYF
TRBV6-5	TRBJ1-2	TRBD1	-	TGTGCCAGCAGCGGCGGACAGGGTCTTGGCTATGGCTACACCTTC	CASSGGQGLGYGYTF
TRBV5-1	TRBJ2-2	TRBD2	-	TGCGCCGGAAGAGCGGGGGCGAACACCGGGGAGCTGTTTTTT	CAGRAGANTGELFF
TRBV14	TRBJ2-7	-	few	TGTGCCAGCAGCCAAGAGCCCATCAGCTCCTACGAGCAGTACTTC	CASSQEPISSYEQYF
TRBV2	TRBJ2-7	TRBD2	-	TGTGCCAGCAGGCGGACTAGCGGGACGTACGAGCAGTACTTC	CASRRTSGTYEQYF
TRBV10-3	TRBJ2-1	TRBD2	-	TGTGCCATCAGGGATAGCGGGGGGGGCTACAATGAGCAGTTCTTC	CAIRDSGGGYNEQFF
TRBV29-1	TRBJ2-5	-	-	TGCAGCGTTGAGCAGGGGAGGCAGACCCAGTACTTC	CSVEQGRQTQYF
TRBV18	TRBJ2-2	-	-	TGTGCCAGCTCACCATTGTTTCCCGGGACTGGTAACACCGGGGAGCTGTTTTTT	CASSPLFPGTGNTGELFF